The entry that follows covers one T cell receptor beta chain sequence. The sample belongs to a study of T-cell reconstitution after alpha-beta-depleted transplantation in children. Unique molecular identifiers were used to barcode this TCRbeta library. One entry per CDR3 protein results from TCRdb running MiXCR on the PCR reads. Of roughly 590,000 distinct CDR3 sequences in the sample, roughly 15% were seen once. The CDR3 has 17 residues. Trimming pared 0 bases from V and 1 base from J, leaving 15 bases between. CDR1 and CDR2 from the germline V gene are SGHRS and YFSETQ. J is TRBJ2-3 and V is TRBV5-1, with D perhaps matching TRBD1 (5 bases). The receptor was derived from a human donor who donated a stem cell graft to a child with acute myeloid leukemia. The starting material was PBMCs from the stem cell graft donor, obtained from the stem cell graft. The CDR3 sequence: CASSLGRRADGTDTQYF. In DNA, the CDR3 is TGCGCCAGCAGCTTGGGCCGCAGGGCAGACGGCACAGATACGCAGTATTTT.